These T cell receptor beta chains were read from a single sample in a study of beta chain features in type 1 diabetes. Sequencing was performed with immunoSEQ multiplex PCR; in TCRdb, only in-frame clones are kept and a portion is missing. The sample includes 360,000 or so clones, about 19% of them seen just once. Sequences were obtained from naive CD4+ T cells from blood. The receptors stem from a woman between 18 and 29 years old in good health. Both conserved end residues are part of each CDR3. A D gene is named only where the DNA matches it firmly. Rows give clone size only sometimes, using once, few, many, or a class for an expanded clone.

TRBJ2-2 - TRBV19 few CASDSGQFTGELFF TGTGCCAGTGACTCAGGACAGTTCACCGGGGAGCTGTTTTTT
TRBJ1-2 - TRBV4-2 few CASSQDLNYGYTF TGTGCCAGCAGCCAAGATCTGAACTATGGCTACACCTTC
TRBJ1-1 - TRBV18 few CASSLRDTEAFF TGTGCCAGCTCACTGAGGGACACTGAAGCTTTCTTT
TRBJ2-7 TRBD1 TRBV5-1 few CASSLEGDRGREQYF TGCGCCAGCAGCTTGGAGGGGGACAGGGGGCGAGAGCAGTACTTC
TRBJ1-2 - TRBV6-6 - CASVLPREGSGYTF TGTGCCAGCGTCCTCCCCCGGGAGGGCTCGGGCTACACCTTC
TRBJ2-7 - TRBV11-2 few CASRPGTGPYEQYF TGTGCCAGCAGGCCCGGGACTGGCCCTTACGAGCAGTACTTC
TRBJ2-7 TRBD1 TRBV4-3 few CASSQTMDRAYYEQYF TGCGCCAGCAGCCAAACGATGGACAGGGCCTACTACGAGCAGTACTTC
TRBJ1-1 TRBD1 TRBV18 - CASSPPDRAEAFF TGTGCCAGCTCACCTCCAGACAGGGCTGAAGCTTTCTTT
TRBJ1-4 TRBD1 TRBV7-9 few CASSVDRAANEKLFF TGTGCCAGCAGCGTGGACAGGGCGGCTAATGAAAAACTGTTTTTT
TRBJ1-4 - TRBV2 - CATWGEPYEKLFF TGTGCCACCTGGGGGGAACCCTATGAAAAACTGTTTTTT
TRBJ2-7 - TRBV7-9 - CASSREGYEQYF TGTGCCAGCAGTCGAGAGGGCTACGAGCAGTACTTC
TRBJ2-3 - TRBV2 - CASIASGTDTQYF TGTGCCAGCATAGCGAGTGGCACAGATACGCAGTATTTT
TRBJ1-4 - TRBV30 - CAWSADTTNEKLFF TGTGCCTGGAGTGCAGATACAACTAATGAAAAACTGTTTTTT
TRBJ2-3 - TRBV7-9 few CASSLASTDTQYF TGTGCCAGCAGCTTGGCTAGCACAGATACGCAGTATTTT
TRBJ2-3 - TRBV11-2 - CASLPRGAQTDTQYF TGTGCCAGCCTCCCTCGGGGGGCCCAGACAGATACGCAGTATTTT
TRBJ1-2 - TRBV6-1 - CASSDDGTLYGYTF TGTGCCAGCAGTGACGACGGGACTCTCTATGGCTACACCTTC
TRBJ2-5 - TRBV25-1 - CASSPQKSGRGTQYF TGTGCCAGCAGCCCCCAAAAATCCGGCCGAGGGACCCAGTACTTC
TRBJ2-7 TRBD1 TRBV12-5 - CASGPGTGGSYEQYF TGTGCTAGTGGCCCCGGGACAGGGGGCTCCTACGAGCAGTACTTC
TRBJ2-3 TRBD2 TRBV7-9 - CASSQAGGRKDTQYF TGTGCCAGCAGCCAAGCGGGGGGCCGTAAAGATACGCAGTATTTT
TRBJ2-5 TRBD1 TRBV2 few CARQPRTGTKETQYF TGTGCCAGACAGCCTCGGACAGGGACAAAAGAGACCCAGTACTTC
TRBJ2-3 TRBD1 TRBV5-1 - CASSLAGTGSTDTQYF TGCGCCAGCAGCTTGGCTGGGACAGGTAGCACAGATACGCAGTATTTT
TRBJ1-1 TRBD1 TRBV4-1 - CASSSFQGAEVNTEAFF TGCGCCAGCAGCTCTTTCCAGGGGGCCGAGGTAAACACTGAAGCTTTCTTT
TRBJ2-1 TRBD1 TRBV5-1 - CASSFGQGTGGEQFF TGCGCCAGCAGCTTCGGACAGGGGACTGGAGGTGAGCAGTTCTTC
TRBJ1-2 - TRBV7-9 - CASSLVAGANYGYTF TGTGCCAGCAGCTTAGTGGCAGGGGCGAACTATGGCTACACCTTC
TRBJ2-6 TRBD2 TRBV4-1 few CASSPMRGGVLTF TGCGCCAGCAGCCCCATGCGGGGGGGCGTCCTGACTTTC
TRBJ2-7 TRBD2 TRBV7-9 few CASSSRGLAGGPSYEQYF TGTGCCAGCAGCTCGCGAGGACTAGCGGGAGGGCCTTCCTACGAGCAGTACTTC